This TCR beta chain was captured by sequencing in a study of T cell changes during pregnancy in multiple sclerosis. The V segment lost 4 bases and the J segment 4 bases; nucleotides outside the gene matches: 7. The CDR3 covers 16 residues. CDR1 is LNHNV, CDR2 YYDKDF, per germline (reference sequence). The repertoire was sequenced with immunoSEQ multiplex PCR; TCRdb's copy has only in-frame clones and lacks some. The sample includes around 48,000 clones, roughly 92% seen only once; the top ten take 0.67%. This TCR came from a female donor with multiple sclerosis, enrolled in a pregnancy study. This specimen was CD4+ T cells from peripheral blood mononuclear cells, taken in the third trimester of pregnancy. The chain recombines TRBV15 with TRBJ2-1; TRBD2 agrees at 10 bases. The CDR3 nucleotides are TGTGCCACCAGCACCCCGACTAGCGGGTTATACAATGAGCAGTTCTTC. Translated, it gives CATSTPTSGLYNEQFF. Complete variable domain (other parts from reference TRBV15 and TRBJ2-1): DAMVIQNPRYQVTQFGKPVTLSCSQTLNHNVMYWYQQKSSQAPKLLFHYYDKDFNNEADTPDNFQSRRPNTSFCFLDIRSPGLGDTAMYLCATSTPTSGLYNEQFFGPGTRLTVL.